This T cell receptor beta chain comes out of a study of response to subunit inactivated influenza vaccine. Trimming left V 7 bases short and J 1 base short, with 11 bases between. This CDR3 spans 13 amino acids. CDR1 is SQVTM, CDR2 ANQGSEA, per germline. Only a few counts were recorded for this clonotype. TCRdb redid the calling of the RT-PCR reads with MiXCR, one entry per CDR3 protein. The repertoire holds 600,000 to 700,000 distinct CDR3 sequences, roughly 15% seen once, with about 7.4% in the top ten. The sequencing here drew on PBMCs from blood, taken around 15 days before vaccination. The chain employs TRBV29-1 and TRBJ2-1, with unresolved D. The receptor was isolated from a man aged 50 to 60 who received an inactivated influenza vaccine. The CDR3 nucleotides are TGCAGCGGGCAAGGTTGGTCCTACAATGAGCAGTTCTTC. Translated: CSGQGWSYNEQFF.